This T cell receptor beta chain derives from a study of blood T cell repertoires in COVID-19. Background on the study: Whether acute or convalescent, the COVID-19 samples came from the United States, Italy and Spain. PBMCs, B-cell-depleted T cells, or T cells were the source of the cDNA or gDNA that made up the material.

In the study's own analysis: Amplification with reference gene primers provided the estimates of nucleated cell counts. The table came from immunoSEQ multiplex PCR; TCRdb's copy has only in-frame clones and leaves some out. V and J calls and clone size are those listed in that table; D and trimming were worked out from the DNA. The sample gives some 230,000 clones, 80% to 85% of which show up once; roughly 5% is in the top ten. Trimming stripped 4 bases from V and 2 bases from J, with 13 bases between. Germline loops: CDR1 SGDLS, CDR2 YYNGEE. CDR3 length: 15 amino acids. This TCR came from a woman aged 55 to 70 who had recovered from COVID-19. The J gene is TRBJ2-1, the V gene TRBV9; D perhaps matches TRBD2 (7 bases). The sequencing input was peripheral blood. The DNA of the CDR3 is TGTGCCAGCAGCTCAAGGCGGGGGCCCTACAATGAGCAGTTCTTC. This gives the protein CASSSRRGPYNEQFF.